Listed below are T cell receptor beta chains from one sample, sequenced in a study of tumor-infiltrating lymphocytes in primary liver carcinoma. MiXCR, applied by TCRdb to the multiplex PCR reads, yields one record per CDR3 protein. The sample comprises about 99,000 distinct CDR3 sequences, around 63% of which are singletons, and 9.5% rests with the top ten. Sequenced: liver tumor tissue from sampling region 5. These receptor sequences come from a woman aged 55-69 years with primary liver carcinoma and hepatitis B virus infection. CDR3s include the opening cysteine and the closing phenylalanine or tryptophan. A D gene is named only where the DNA matches it firmly. A clone size is listed for some rows: how often the clone was seen (once, few, many), or a class if it is expanded.

d_call	v_call	cdr3_length	j_call	clone_size	cdr3_nt	cdr3_aa
TRBD2	TRBV6-5	15	TRBJ2-1	-	TGTGCCAGCAGTTCACTAGCGGCAGGAGTGAATGGGCAGTTCTTC	CASSSLAAGVNGQFF
TRBD2	TRBV11-3	14	TRBJ2-5	-	TGTGCCAGCAGCCCGGGAGGGTTGTGGGAGACCCAGTACTTC	CASSPGGLWETQYF
-	TRBV6-5	12	TRBJ2-3	-	TGTGTCAACAGTCCCTATGCTGATACGCAGTATTTT	CVNSPYADTQYF
-	TRBV4-1	16	TRBJ1-5	many	TGCGCCAGCAGCCAAATAGGGGGGAAGTCCAATCAGCCCCAGCATTTT	CASSQIGGKSNQPQHF
-	TRBV11-2	15	TRBJ2-4	-	TGCGCCAGCAGATTAGCCCCGGCAGAGCAAAACATTCAGTACTTC	CASRLAPAEQNIQYF
-	TRBV6-6	14	TRBJ2-2	-	TGTGCCAGCAGAACGGAGGGGGGCACCGGGGAGATGTTTTTT	CASRTEGGTGEMFF
-	TRBV12-3/TRBV12-4	15	TRBJ2-3	-	TGTGCCGGCAGTTTCGGGTGGGAGCACACAGATACGCAGTATTTT	CAGSFGWEHTDTQYF
-	TRBV6-5	12	TRBJ1-1	-	TGTGCCAACAGATCACCCGGGATAGAAGCTTTCTTT	CANRSPGIEAFF
TRBD1	TRBV6-1	13	TRBJ1-1	-	TGTGCCAGCAGTGACGGACAGGGATACGAAGCTTCCTTT	CASSDGQGYEASF
-	TRBV5-4	14	TRBJ2-7	-	TGTGTCAGCAGCTTGGGGCTAGGAGTCTACGAGCAGAACTTC	CVSSLGLGVYEQNF
-	TRBV11-2	15	TRBJ2-7	-	TGTGCCAGCAGCTTAGAGAGGGGGGGACAAGTGATACAGTACTTC	CASSLERGGQVIQYF
-	TRBV6-5	16	TRBJ2-5	-	TGCGCCAGCAGTTTGTACTCGTCGCAGTCCCAAGAGACCCAGTACTTC	CASSLYSSQSQETQYF
-	TRBV28	17	TRBJ2-4	once	TGTGACAGCAGTTTATCGTCCGGAGGGAAAGCCAAAAACATTCAGTACTTC	CDSSLSSGGKAKNIQYF
-	TRBV11-2	13	TRBJ2-7	-	TGTGCCAGCAACTTAGAACAGGGCTACGAGGAGTACTTC	CASNLEQGYEEYF
-	TRBV5-6	14	TRBJ1-2	-	TGTGCCAGCAGCTTGTGCCGGGTCCTGTATGGCTACGCCTTC	CASSLCRVLYGYAF
TRBD1	TRBV11-2	15	TRBJ1-2	-	TGTGCCAGCGGCTTTAGGGAAGGGGGCGGCTGTGGCTACACCTTC	CASGFREGGGCGYTF
-	TRBV21-1	22	TRBJ2-2	few	TGTGCCAGCAGCAAAGCAAGACTAGCGGGGTGGCAAGACCACACGGCGACCGGGGAGCTGTTTTTT	CASSKARLAGWQDHTATGELFF
-	TRBV12-3/TRBV12-4	13	TRBJ2-2	-	TGTACCAGCAGCTTGACGGGCCCCGGGGAGCTGTTTTTT	CTSSLTGPGELFF
TRBD1	TRBV30	15	TRBJ1-1	-	TGTGCCTGGAATAGAAAGACAGGGGGGAACACTGAAGCTTTCTTT	CAWNRKTGGNTEAFF
TRBD2	TRBV5-6	15	TRBJ2-1	medium-sized	TGTGCCAGCAGCTTGCAAGCGGGGCCCGAGAATGAGCAGTTCTTC	CASSLQAGPENEQFF
TRBD1	TRBV28	15	TRBJ2-7	-	TGTGTTTCAACGGGACAGGGGCCCGACTCCTACGAACAGTACTTC	CVSTGQGPDSYEQYF
TRBD1	TRBV10-3	16	TRBJ1-5	-	TGTGCCATCAGTGACAAACAGGGGGTTTGCAATCAGCCCCAGCATTTT	CAISDKQGVCNQPQHF
-	TRBV13	15	TRBJ2-1	once	TGTGCCAGCAGCTTGGCACAGGCCCACTACAATGAGCTGTTCTTC	CASSLAQAHYNELFF
-	TRBV11-2	15	TRBJ2-5	-	TGTGCCAGCAGCTTAAACGCAGCCGGGGAAGAGACCCAGTACTTC	CASSLNAAGEETQYF
TRBD2	TRBV4-2	19	TRBJ2-2	many	TGTGCCAGCAGCCAAGATTTAATACTAGCGGGAGGAGGCACCGGGGAGCTGTTTTTT	CASSQDLILAGGGTGELFF
-	TRBV10-2	14	TRBJ2-7	many	TGCGCCACCTCCACGCAATTAGGCTCCTACGAGCAGTACTTC	CATSTQLGSYEQYF
-	TRBV7-2	14	TRBJ2-7	-	TGTGCCAGCAGCTTAGCCAGGGGGGGCTACGAGCAGTACTTC	CASSLARGGYEQYF
-	TRBV28	15	TRBJ1-4	many	TGTGCCAGCAGGGGGGGGGGAAATCCCCACGAAAAACTGTTTTTT	CASRGGGNPHEKLFF